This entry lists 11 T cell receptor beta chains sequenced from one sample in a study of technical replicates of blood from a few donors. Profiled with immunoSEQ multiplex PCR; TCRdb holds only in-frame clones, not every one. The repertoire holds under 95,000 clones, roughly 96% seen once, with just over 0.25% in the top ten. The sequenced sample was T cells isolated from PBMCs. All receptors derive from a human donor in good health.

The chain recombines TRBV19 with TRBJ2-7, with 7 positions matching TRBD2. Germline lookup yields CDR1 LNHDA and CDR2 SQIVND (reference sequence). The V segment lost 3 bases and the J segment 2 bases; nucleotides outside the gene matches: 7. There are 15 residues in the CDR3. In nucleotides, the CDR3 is TGTGCCAGTAGTATGGGGCTAGCGGAAACCTACGAGCAGTACTTC. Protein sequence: CASSMGLAETYEQYF. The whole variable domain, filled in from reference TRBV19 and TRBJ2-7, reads DGGITQSPKYLFRKEGQNVTLSCEQNLNHDAMYWYRQDPGQGLRLIYYSQIVNDFQKGDIAEGYSVSREKKESFPLTVTSAQKNPTAFYLCASSMGLAETYEQYFGPGTRLTVT.

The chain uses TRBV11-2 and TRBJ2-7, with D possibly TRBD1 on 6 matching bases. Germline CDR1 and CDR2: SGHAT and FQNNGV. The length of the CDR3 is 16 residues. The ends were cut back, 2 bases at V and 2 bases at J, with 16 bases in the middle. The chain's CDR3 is CASSLWGSRTAYEQYF. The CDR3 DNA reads TGTGCCAGCAGCTTATGGGGATCGCGGACAGCCTACGAGCAGTACTTC.

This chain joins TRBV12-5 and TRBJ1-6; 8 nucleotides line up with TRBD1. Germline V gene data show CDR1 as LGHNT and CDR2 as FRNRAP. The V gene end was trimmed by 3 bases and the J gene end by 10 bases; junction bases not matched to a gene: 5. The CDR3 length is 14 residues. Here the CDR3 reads CASGFQGAGSPLHF. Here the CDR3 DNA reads TGTGCTAGTGGTTTTCAGGGGGCAGGATCACCCCTCCACTTT.

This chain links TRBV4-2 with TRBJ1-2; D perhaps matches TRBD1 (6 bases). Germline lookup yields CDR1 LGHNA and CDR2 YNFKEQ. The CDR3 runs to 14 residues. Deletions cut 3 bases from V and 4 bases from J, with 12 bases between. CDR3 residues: CASSQPDSVYGYTF. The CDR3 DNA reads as TGTGCCAGCAGCCAGCCGGACAGCGTCTATGGCTACACCTTC.

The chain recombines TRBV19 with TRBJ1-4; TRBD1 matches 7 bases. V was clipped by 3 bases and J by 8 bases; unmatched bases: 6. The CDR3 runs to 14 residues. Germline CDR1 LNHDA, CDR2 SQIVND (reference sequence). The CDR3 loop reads CASSIAGGREKLFF. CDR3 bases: TGTGCCAGTAGTATTGCAGGGGGTAGGGAAAAACTGTTTTTT.

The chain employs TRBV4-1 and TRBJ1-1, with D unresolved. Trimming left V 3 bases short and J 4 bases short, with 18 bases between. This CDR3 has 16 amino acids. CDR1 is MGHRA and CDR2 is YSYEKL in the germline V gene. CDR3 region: CASSQSGPYGVTEAFF. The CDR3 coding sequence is TGCGCCAGCAGCCAGAGCGGACCCTACGGGGTCACTGAAGCTTTCTTT.

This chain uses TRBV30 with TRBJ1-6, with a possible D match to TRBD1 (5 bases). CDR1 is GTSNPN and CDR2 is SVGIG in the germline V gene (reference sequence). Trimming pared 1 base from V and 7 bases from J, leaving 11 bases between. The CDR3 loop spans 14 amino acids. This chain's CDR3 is CAWSGTPSNSPLHF. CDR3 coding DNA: TGTGCCTGGAGTGGGACACCGTCCAATTCACCCCTCCACTTT.

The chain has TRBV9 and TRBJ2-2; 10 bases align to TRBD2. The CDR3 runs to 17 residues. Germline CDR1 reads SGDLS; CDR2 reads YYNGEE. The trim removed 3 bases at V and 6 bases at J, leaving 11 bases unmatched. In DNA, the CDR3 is TGTGCCAGCAGCGCCCTCGGGGGGACTAGCGTCCCCGGGGAGCTGTTTTTT. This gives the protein CASSALGGTSVPGELFF.

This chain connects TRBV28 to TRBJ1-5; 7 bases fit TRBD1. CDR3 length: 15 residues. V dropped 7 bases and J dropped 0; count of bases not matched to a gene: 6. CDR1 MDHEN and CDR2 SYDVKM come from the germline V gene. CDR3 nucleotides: TGTGCCAGCACATGGGACAGCTATAGCAATCAGCCCCAGCATTTT. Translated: CASTWDSYSNQPQHF.

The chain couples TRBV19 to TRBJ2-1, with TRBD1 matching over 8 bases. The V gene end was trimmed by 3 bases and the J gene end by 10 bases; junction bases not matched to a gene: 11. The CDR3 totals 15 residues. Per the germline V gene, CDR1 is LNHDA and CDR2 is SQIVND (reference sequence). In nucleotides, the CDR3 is TGTGCCAGTAGTATTCATAGGACAGGGTGGGGAGAGCAGTTCTTC. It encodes CASSIHRTGWGEQFF.

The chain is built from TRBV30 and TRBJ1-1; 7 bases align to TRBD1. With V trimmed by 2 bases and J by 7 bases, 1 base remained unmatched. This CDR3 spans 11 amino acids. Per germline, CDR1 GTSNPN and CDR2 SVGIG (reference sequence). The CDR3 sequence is CAWSQGVEAFF. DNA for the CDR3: TGTGCCTGGAGTCAGGGGGTTGAAGCTTTCTTT.